Below, 13 T cell receptor beta chains from the same sample are listed, as sequenced in a study of human T cells and chemical hapten exposure. Time point defined: pre-sensitization, week 0. Treatment of the sample: therapeutic diphenylcyclopropenone sensitization with weekly scalp DPC. TCRdb re-analysed the RACE reads in MiXCR, keeping a single row per CDR3 protein. The table has 50,000 to 65,000 distinct CDR3 sequences, 9.4% seen once. The sequencing used whole blood, collected in connection with sensitization to the hapten diphenylcyclopropenone (DPC). The receptors come from a woman between 40 and 55 years old with alopecia areata. Some clones in this sample may be carry-over from other donors' samples.

A few counts support this clonotype. The chain links TRBV29-1 to TRBJ2-7; D remains ambiguous. The CDR3 is made up of 14 amino acids. V was clipped by 5 bases and J by 1 base, with 15 bases between them. Germline V gene lookup returns CDR1 SQVTM and CDR2 ANQGSEA. CDR3 protein: CSVHTSDTSYEQYF. The CDR3 coding sequence is TGCAGCGTTCACACAAGTGATACATCCTACGAGCAGTACTTC.

The genes are TRBV7-3 and TRBJ2-5; 8 nucleotides agree with TRBD1. Germline V CDR1 and CDR2: SGHTA, FQGTGA. This CDR3 spans 15 amino acids. V trimming: 2 bases; J trimming: 1 base; junction bases outside the gene matches: 3. Here the CDR3 reads CASSLDRGPQETQYF. CDR3 nucleotides: TGTGCCAGCAGCTTAGACAGGGGACCCCAAGAGACCCAGTACTTC.

Many counts were recorded for this clonotype. The J gene is TRBJ2-7, the V gene TRBV6-5; 9 positions match TRBD1. J lost 1 base, V lost 4 bases, and 5 bases had no gene match. CDR1 MNHEY and CDR2 SVGAGI come from the germline V gene. The CDR3 has 15 residues. CDR3 DNA sequence: TGTGCCAGCAGTTCCTCCGGGACAGGGTCCTACGAGCAGTACTTC. Its translation is CASSSSGTGSYEQYF.

This clonotype has a handful of counts. The CDR3: CASSVRGAGANVLTF. The CDR3 DNA sequence: TGTGCCAGCAGCGTACGGGGGGCTGGGGCCAACGTCCTGACTTTC. The chain carries TRBV9 and TRBJ2-6, with 7 bases identical to TRBD2. Looked up from germline, CDR1 is SGDLS and CDR2 is YYNGEE. The CDR3 runs to 15 residues. V shed 1 base and J 2 bases; nucleotides not matched to a gene: 0.

There are many counts of this clonotype. J is TRBJ2-2 and V is TRBV5-1; D assignment may be TRBD1 or TRBD2 (5 bases each). Looked up from germline, CDR1 is SGHRS and CDR2 is YFSETQ. V was shortened by 0 bases and J by 2 bases, with 11 bases between the two germline ends. The length of the CDR3 is 16 residues. CDR3 sequence: CASSLAGQGNTGELFF. The CDR3, as DNA: TGCGCCAGCAGCTTGGCGGGGCAGGGCAACACCGGGGAGCTGTTTTTT.

This clonotype showed up many times. The V gene is TRBV13, the J gene TRBJ2-4; the match to TRBD1 covers 7 bases. V lost 5 bases to trimming and J lost 7 bases; unmatched junction nucleotides: 8. CDR1 is PRHDT and CDR2 is FYEKMQ in the germline V gene (reference sequence). The CDR3 consists of 14 residues. Written as DNA, the CDR3 is TGTGCCAGCAGCCCGCGGACAGGCCTGAACATTCAGTACTTC. Encoded protein: CASSPRTGLNIQYF.

In this sample, this clonotype turned up many times. V is TRBV7-9 and J is TRBJ1-5, with D possibly TRBD1 on 6 matching bases. This CDR3 is built from 14 residues. V was trimmed by 5 bases and J by 2 bases, leaving 10 bases between them. Germline CDR1 SEHNR, CDR2 FQNEAQ (reference sequence). This CDR3 is CASSNRDGNQPQHF. The CDR3 DNA follows: TGTGCCAGCAGCAACAGGGATGGCAATCAGCCCCAGCATTTT.

This clonotype was observed a handful of times. The chain couples TRBV12-3 or TRBV12-4 to TRBJ2-7; D gene ambiguous. V lost 3 bases, J lost 3 bases, and 21 bases lay in between. The CDR3 runs 17 residues. CDR3 in amino acids: CASSFQPFVGENYEQYF. CDR3 coding DNA: TGTGCCAGCAGTTTTCAGCCGTTCGTTGGTGAGAACTACGAGCAGTACTTC.

The V gene is TRBV5-1, the J gene TRBJ1-1; D unclear. V lost 10 bases, J lost 4 bases, and 20 bases lay in between. The CDR3 runs to 14 residues. Germline lookup yields CDR1 SGHRS and CDR2 YFSETQ. The CDR3 spells CACTQGWETTEAFF. Written as DNA, the CDR3 is TGCGCCTGCACCCAAGGTTGGGAAACCACTGAAGCTTTCTTT.

On this clonotype: A clone one base away is much larger, so this may be a read error. The rearrangement joins TRBV6-2 or TRBV6-3 to TRBJ1-1; tentative D call: TRBD1 (5 bases). Per the germline V gene, CDR1 is MNHEY and CDR2 is SVGEGT. This CDR3 has 13 residues. Trimming pared 6 bases from V and 4 bases from J, leaving 12 bases between. The CDR3 DNA sequence: TGTGCCAGCAGGGGCAGGGTGAGCACTGAAGCTTTCTTT. Protein product: CASRGRVSTEAFF.

This clonotype was detected only a few times. Its ends do not fully match the called genes, so a read error is possible. V usage is TRBV7-8 and J usage is TRBJ1-5, with 7 bases aligning to TRBD1. This CDR3 contains 13 residues. The germline V gene has CDR1 SGHVS and CDR2 FQNEAQ. CDR3 in DNA: TGTGTCAGCAGCCTTCGACAGGGACAGCCCCAGCATTTT. Its translation is CVSSLRQGQPQHF.

This clonotype was seen ten or more times. CDR3 amino acids: CASSPLGGWETQYF. The CDR3 DNA reads as TGTGCCAGCAGCCCCCTCGGGGGCTGGGAGACCCAGTACTTC. This chain uses TRBV11-2 with TRBJ2-5; D is tentatively TRBD1 or TRBD2 (6 bases each). This CDR3 region has 14 residues. Germline V CDR1 and CDR2: SGHAT, FQNNGV. V gave up 5 bases and J gave up 5 bases, with 15 bases separating them.

The rearrangement links TRBV28 to TRBJ1-1; no reliable D call. This CDR3 spans 13 amino acids. V was clipped by 2 bases and J by 4 bases, with 8 bases between them. In germline, CDR1 is MDHEN, CDR2 SYDVKM. Here the CDR3 reads CASSLVPRTEAFF. As DNA, the CDR3 is TGTGCCAGCAGTTTAGTCCCCCGCACTGAAGCTTTCTTT.